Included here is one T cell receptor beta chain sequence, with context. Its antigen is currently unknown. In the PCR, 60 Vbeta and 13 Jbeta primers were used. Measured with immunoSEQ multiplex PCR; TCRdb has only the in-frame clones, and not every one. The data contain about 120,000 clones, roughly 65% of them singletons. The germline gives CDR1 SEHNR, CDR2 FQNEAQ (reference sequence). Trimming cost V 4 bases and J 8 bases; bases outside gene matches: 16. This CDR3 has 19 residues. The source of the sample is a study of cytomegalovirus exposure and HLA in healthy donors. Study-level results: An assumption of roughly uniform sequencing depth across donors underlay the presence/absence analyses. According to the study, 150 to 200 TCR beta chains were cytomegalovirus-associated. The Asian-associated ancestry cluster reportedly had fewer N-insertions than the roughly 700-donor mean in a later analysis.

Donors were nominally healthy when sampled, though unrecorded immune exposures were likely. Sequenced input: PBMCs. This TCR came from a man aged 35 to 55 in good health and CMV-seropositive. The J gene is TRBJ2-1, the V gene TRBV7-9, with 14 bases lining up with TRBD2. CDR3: CASSSPGLAGVFTLDEQFF. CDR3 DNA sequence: TGTGCCAGCAGCTCACCGGGACTAGCGGGAGTTTTCACACTAGATGAGCAGTTCTTC.